The 4 T cell receptor beta chains below were found in one sample sequenced in a study of cytomegalovirus exposure and HLA in healthy donors. This PCR relied on a set of 60 Vbeta primers and 13 Jbeta primers. Sequencing used immunoSEQ multiplex PCR; TCRdb keeps in-frame clones, though not all of them. The sample consists of roughly 160,000 clones, more than 60% of them appearing once. Source material: PBMCs. The source is a man between 35 and 55 years old in good health and CMV-seronegative.

The chain has TRBV27 and TRBJ2-2; 7 nucleotides match TRBD1. This CDR3 has 16 amino acids. V lost 3 bases, J lost 8 bases, and 12 bases stayed unmatched. In germline, CDR1 is MNHEY, CDR2 SMNVEV (reference sequence). The CDR3 loop reads CASSFREGARGGELFF. The DNA for the CDR3 is TGTGCCAGCAGTTTTCGTGAGGGGGCGAGGGGTGGGGAGCTGTTTTTT.

V gene TRBV2 combines with J gene TRBJ1-2; 10 nucleotides agree with TRBD1. From germline, CDR1 is SNHLY and CDR2 FYNNEI. The CDR3 has 14 amino acids. The V gene end was trimmed by 6 bases and the J gene end by 7 bases; junction bases not matched to a gene: 8. CDR3 in DNA: TGTGCCAGCAGCCAGACAGGGGGCGCCCGTGGCTACACCTTC. It is translated as CASSQTGGARGYTF.

This clone was detected only a few times. This chain connects TRBV7-9 to TRBJ1-4, with 10 bases identical to TRBD1. The CDR3 covers 15 residues. The trim removed 5 bases at V and 8 bases at J, leaving 8 bases unmatched. Looked up from germline, CDR1 is SEHNR and CDR2 is FQNEAQ (reference sequence). The CDR3 DNA follows: TGTGCCAGCAGCAACCCTGACAGGGGGCGGGAAAAACTGTTTTTT. This encodes CASSNPDRGREKLFF.

The V and J genes are TRBV18 and TRBJ1-4; 7 bases fit TRBD1. The CDR3 consists of 14 residues. J lost 7 bases, V lost 3 bases, and 5 bases had no gene match. Germline V gene lookup returns CDR1 KGHSH and CDR2 LQKENI. In DNA form, the CDR3 reads TGTGCCAGCTCACCCGGGACAGTGTTTGAAAAACTGTTTTTT. It translates to CASSPGTVFEKLFF.